This entry is about one T cell receptor (beta chain). The target of this receptor is not known. No base qualities exist here, and no much larger clone lies one base off it. TCRbeta CDR3 regions were amplified from genomic DNA by means of the immunoSEQ Assay, a bias-controlled multiplex PCR. The authors' pipeline ran thus. The number of nucleated cells in each sample was estimated from the amplification of reference gene primers within the assay. Sequence reads were collapsed and filtered to measure the absolute abundance of every unique TCRbeta CDR3 rearrangement. For each sample, productive Simpson clonality was calculated as the square root of Simpson's diversity index over productive rearrangements. In its TCRdb copy, this immuneACCESS table keeps in-frame sequences only and misses some clones. Where compared with another copy, unresolved V genes explain less than half of these, and the others have no known cause. D and trimming come from the DNA, and the V and J calls and clone size come from that table. In all, the sample holds roughly 97,000 clones, and about 80% of those were seen once. The ten largest clones capture approximately 3.3% of the sample.

The data were obtained in a study of blood T cell repertoires in COVID-19 (dated by TCRdb to about 2020). Some background on the complete study: Samples from collaborators originated in the United States, Italy and Spain and spanned both the acute and convalescent phases of COVID-19. The prospective study material was composed of cDNA or gDNA derived from T cells, B-cell-depleted T cells, or PBMCs. A freely available public database, intended as a resource for researchers studying the immune response to SARS-CoV-2, is where the repertoires were released. The samples were drawn from two sources: the first 160 participants of the ongoing ImmuneRACE study, and some 1,300 subjects contributed by 6 global collaborators. Deeply sampled blood TCRbeta repertoires from subjects exposed to, actively infected with, or recovered from COVID-19 were included in the dataset. Where available, HLA class I and class II types were obtained from metadata supplied by the sample provider rather than from assay-based typing. A de-identified subject ID, COVID-19 status, age in years and sex were almost always included in the sample metadata. What the authors observed across the whole study: The quantity of clinical and demographic metadata differed by source and by participant and was supplied without curation.

Whole blood was collected in K2EDTA tubes by collaborating institutions according to the institutions' own protocols. Collaborator samples were shipped for TCRbeta analysis as frozen whole blood, isolated PBMCs, or DNA extracted from either sample type. This clonotype was sampled from a woman of 80 years or more with active or convalescent COVID-19. Specimen: peripheral blood.

The CDR3 protein sequence reads: CASSAGQERYEQYF. The DNA sequence is as follows: TGTGCCAGCAGCGCGGGACAGGAGCGTTACGAGCAGTACTTC. This chain is built from TRBV11-2 and TRBJ2-7; TRBD1 fits 8 bases in the junction. From a lookup of the germline V gene, CDR1 and CDR2 are SGHAT and FQNNGV. V is cut back by 5 bases and J by 4 bases, with 7 bases in the junction unmatched. Taken from cysteine to phenylalanine, the CDR3 has 14 residues. Only CDR3 DNA is held: 42 bases, read in frame from base 1.